The 12 T cell receptor beta chains in this list originate from one sample, sequenced in a study of T cell repertoires in cytomegalovirus infection. TCRdb re-derived calls from the reads in MiXCR, one entry per CDR3 protein. This table has approximately 400,000 distinct CDR3 sequences, roughly 30% appearing once. Sequencing input: PBMCs. The source of these receptors is a human donor in good health (CMV status not recorded). Some clones in this sample may be carry-over from other donors' samples.

This clonotype was seen more than once but under ten times. The V call is TRBV23-1, the J call TRBJ2-3; D is perhaps TRBD1 or TRBD2 (6 bases each). TRBV23-1 is flagged as an ORF with uncertain function. The V and J ends lost 4 bases and 0 bases respectively, with 20 bases between them. The CDR3 has 18 residues. The CDR3 region is CASSPTSRGWSSTDTQYF. DNA of the CDR3: TGCGCCAGCAGTCCAACTAGCAGGGGCTGGTCTAGCACAGATACGCAGTATTTT.

This clonotype came up a few times. V gene TRBV15 combines with J gene TRBJ2-7; a possible D gene is TRBD2 (5 bases). This CDR3 has 17 amino acids. Germline-derived CDR1 and CDR2 are LNHNV and YYDKDF (reference sequence). The germline V and J ends were trimmed by 0 bases and 6 bases, with 21 bases remaining between them. As DNA, the CDR3 is TGTGCCACCAGCAGAGACCACGGAGGTCAGTGGGGAAGCGAGCAGTACTTC. This encodes CATSRDHGGQWGSEQYF.

The chain employs TRBV9 and TRBJ2-1, with 12 bases identical to TRBD1. Germline values: CDR1 SGDLS, CDR2 YYNGEE. Losses at the gene ends were 0 bases for V and 8 bases for J; bases not matched to a gene: 3. There are 15 residues in the CDR3. DNA for the CDR3: TGTGCCAGCAGCGTAGGGGACAGGGGGCTTGATGAGCAGTTCTTC. This encodes CASSVGDRGLDEQFF.

About this clonotype: A much larger clone is a single base away; this may be a read error. The genes are TRBV4-3 and TRBJ2-7; D might be TRBD1 or TRBD2, each matching 6 bases. The CDR3 covers 15 residues. From germline, CDR1 is LGHNA and CDR2 YSLEER. The CDR3 bases are TGCGCCAGCATCCAAGATAAGGGGGGCATCAGCGAGCAGTACTTC. This encodes CASIQDKGGISEQYF.

This clonotype was detected a few times. The chain has TRBV6-5 and TRBJ1-5, with a tentative D call TRBD1 (6 bases). V was shortened by 0 bases and J by 9 bases, with 18 bases between the two germline ends. The CDR3 is 16 residues long. Germline V CDR1 and CDR2: MNHEY, SVGAGI. The CDR3 sequence: CASSYSAPGERGPQHF. CDR3 nucleotides: TGTGCCAGCAGTTACTCGGCGCCAGGGGAAAGGGGGCCCCAGCATTTT.

In this sample, this clonotype turned up many times. The chain combines TRBV7-2 with TRBJ1-5; D gene unclear. From germline, CDR1 is SGHTA and CDR2 FQGNSA. The V end lost 5 bases, the J end lost 0 bases, and 11 bases lay between the germline ends. The CDR3 consists of 15 residues. The CDR3 bases are TGTGCCAGCAGCCCGGGCCAGCCTAGCAATCAGCCCCAGCATTTT. Its protein is CASSPGQPSNQPQHF.

J is TRBJ1-1 and V is TRBV6-1, with 7 bases matching TRBD1. The CDR3 covers 19 residues. Germline lookup yields CDR1 MNHNS and CDR2 SASEGT. The V segment lost 4 bases and the J segment 1 base; nucleotides outside the gene matches: 18. CDR3 in DNA: TGTGCCAGCAGTGGGTTCATTGACAGGGCTGAGTGGAAGAACACTGAAGCTTTCTTT. This sequence encodes CASSGFIDRAEWKNTEAFF.

The V and J genes are TRBV25-1 and TRBJ2-7; D uncertain. The CDR3 consists of 14 residues. Looked up from germline, CDR1 is MGHDK and CDR2 is SYGVNS. V lost 1 base and J 2 bases, leaving 9 bases between the germline ends. In nucleotides, the CDR3 is TGTGCCAGCAGTGAATCTGGCAGAGCCTACGAGCAGTACTTC. It is translated as CASSESGRAYEQYF.

On this clonotype: A much larger clone is a single base away; this may be a read error. The V gene is TRBV19, the J gene TRBJ1-6; D unclear. V lost 4 bases and J lost 10, with 14 bases in between. The CDR3 runs 14 residues. Per the germline V gene, CDR1 is LNHDA and CDR2 is SQIVND (reference sequence). The CDR3 DNA is TGTGCCAGTAGTAGGAACAGCGAGAGCTCACCCCTCCACTTT. This translates into CASSRNSESSPLHF.

This chain connects TRBV6-1 to TRBJ1-2; D remains ambiguous. Germline V lookup: CDR1 MNHNS, CDR2 SASEGT. The CDR3 extends over 13 amino acids. The germline V and J ends were trimmed by 10 bases and 1 base, with 13 bases remaining between them. The CDR3 here is CATQSRLNYGYTF. DNA for the CDR3: TGTGCCACCCAGTCACGGCTTAACTATGGCTACACCTTC.

This clonotype was counted only a few times. This chain joins TRBV20-1 and TRBJ2-3, with 12 bases aligning to TRBD2. The CDR3 loop spans 18 amino acids. With V trimmed by 6 bases and J by 6 bases, 19 bases remained unmatched. Per the germline V gene, CDR1 is DFQATT and CDR2 is SNEGSKA (reference sequence). This CDR3 is CSARRLAGDGVPMDTQYF. The CDR3 nucleotides read TGCAGTGCCCGTAGACTAGCGGGGGACGGTGTCCCAATGGATACGCAGTATTTT.

This rearrangement joins TRBV7-2 to TRBJ2-2, with 15 bases that match TRBD2. CDR1 SGHTA and CDR2 FQGNSA come from the germline V gene. There are 17 residues in the CDR3. The V segment lost 5 bases and the J segment 7 bases; nucleotides outside the gene matches: 8. CDR3 protein: CASSPGLAGGRVGELFF. The CDR3 DNA is TGTGCCAGCAGCCCTGGACTAGCGGGGGGGCGGGTCGGGGAGCTGTTTTTT. Together with reference TRBV7-2 and TRBJ2-2, the CDR3 gives the full variable domain: GAGVSQSPSNKVTEKGKDVELRCDPISGHTALYWYRQSLGQGLEFLIYFQGNSAPDKSGLPSDRFSAERTGGSVSTLTIQRTQQEDSAVYLCASSPGLAGGRVGELFFGEGSRLTVL.